Presented here are 26 T cell receptor beta chains from one specimen sequenced in a study of tumor and adjacent non-tumor tissue in lung cancer. The template was RNA from unsorted bulk tissue. The library came from three nested PCR rounds adapted from ARM-PCR protocols. TCRdb processed the multiplex PCR reads anew with MiXCR; each CDR3 protein has one entry. The sample lists 60,000 to 85,000 distinct CDR3 sequences; 60% to 85% were seen once. The sample taken for sequencing was lung tumor tissue. All receptors come from a woman aged 50 to 60 with non-small cell lung cancer.

This clonotype came up many times. The chain carries TRBV20-1 and TRBJ1-5; the D gene is possibly TRBD1 (5 bases). The CDR3 runs 17 residues. Per germline, CDR1 DFQATT and CDR2 SNEGSKA (reference sequence). Trimming pared 5 bases from V and 5 bases from J, leaving 25 bases between. The CDR3 loop reads CSAGYQGLRLGDQPQHF. CDR3 bases: TGCAGTGCTGGATATCAGGGTCTAAGACTTGGGGATCAGCCCCAGCATTTT.

This clonotype came up a few times. The chain uses TRBV3-1 and TRBJ2-1; D is unresolved. Between the trimmed V and J ends, which lost 1 base and 5 bases, there was a span of 6 bases. From germline, CDR1 is LGHDT and CDR2 YNNKEL (reference sequence). This CDR3 region has 13 residues. Written as DNA, the CDR3 is TGTGCCAGCAGCCAAGGGGCTGACAATGAGCAGTTCTTC. Its protein product is CASSQGADNEQFF.

Concerning this clonotype: The germline gene is not matched at one end of the junction; a read error may be the cause. The chain combines TRBV12-3 or TRBV12-4 with TRBJ1-2, with D hard to call. This CDR3 has 12 amino acids. CDR3 sequence (DNA): TGTGTCAGCAGTTTACGCACGAGTGCCTACACCTTC. This translates into CVSSLRTSAYTF.

Comments on this clonotype: Since a much larger clone is just one base distant, this may be a read error. The DNA for the CDR3 is TGTGCCGGCAGTATTGGGGGGACAGGGTTCAATGAGCAGTTCTTC. Protein product: CAGSIGGTGFNEQFF. The chain is built from TRBV6-5 and TRBJ2-1, with TRBD1 matching 9 bases. The CDR3 has 15 residues. The germline CDR1 and CDR2 sequences are MNHEY and SVGAGI.

Comment on this clonotype: A read error is likely, as this CDR3 ends without the conserved phenylalanine or tryptophan. The chain is built from TRBV11-2 and TRBJ2-7; maybe TRBD2 (6 bases). Trimming left V 3 bases short and J 7 bases short, with 16 bases between. Germline V gene data show CDR1 as SGHAT and CDR2 as FQNNGV. The CDR3 has 14 amino acids. CDR3 in amino acids: CASSLSGRTNEQYL. The CDR3 region has the DNA TGTGCCAGCAGCTTGAGCGGGCGTACCAATGAGCAGTACCTC.

In regard to this clonotype: With a much larger clone just one base away, this may be a read error. Because the CDR3 is missing its conserved closing phenylalanine or tryptophan, this is likely a read error. The CDR3 bases are TGCAGTGCTAGTAATTCGGGGAACACTGAAGCTTTCTCT. It translates to CSASNSGNTEAFS. J is TRBJ1-1 and V is TRBV20-1; D gene uncertain. V dropped 3 bases and J dropped 1 base, with 9 bases sitting between them. CDR1 is DFQATT, CDR2 SNEGSKA, per germline (reference sequence). CDR3 size: 13 residues.

Notes on this clonotype: The conserved phenylalanine or tryptophan normally closing the CDR3 is absent here, so this likely arose from a read error. The chain recombines TRBV20-1 with TRBJ2-2, with D possibly being TRBD2 (6 bases). CDR1 and CDR2 (germline): DFQATT, SNEGSKA (reference sequence). CDR3 length equals 14 residues. V was cut by 8 bases and J by 2 bases, with 15 bases left in between. The CDR3, as DNA: TGCAGTACAAGCCGGGACTCTAACACCGGGGAGCTGTTTTAT. Translation: CSTSRDSNTGELFY.

V gene TRBV28 combines with J gene TRBJ2-1; D unclear. There are 11 residues in the CDR3. V lost 6 bases and J 9 bases, leaving 9 bases between the germline ends. The V gene's germline CDR1 is MDHEN and CDR2 SYDVKM. Here the CDR3 reads CASRGISEQFF. DNA for the CDR3: TGTGCCAGCAGGGGAATTTCTGAGCAGTTCTTC.

A word on this clonotype: A much larger clone sits a single nucleotide away, making a read error possible. This chain joins TRBV20-1 and TRBJ2-3; TRBD2 is a possible D gene (5 bases). Germline V gene data show CDR1 as DFQATT and CDR2 as SNEGSKA (reference sequence). The CDR3 is 15 amino acids. The DNA for the CDR3 is TGCAATGCCTGGGGAGTGATGGGCGGCACAGATACGCAGTATTTT. Its translation: CNAWGVMGGTDTQYF.

This clonotype has a handful of counts. The chain joins TRBV20-1 to TRBJ2-7, with 11 bases fitting TRBD1. Germline CDR1 and CDR2: DFQATT and SNEGSKA (reference sequence). CDR3 length: 15 amino acids. V trimming: 6 bases; J trimming: 3 bases; junction bases outside the gene matches: 10. This CDR3 is CSAREVGTGGYEQYF. Written as DNA, the CDR3 is TGCAGTGCCCGAGAGGTGGGGACAGGGGGCTACGAGCAGTACTTC.

This clonotype was recorded a few times. A much larger clone is a single base away; this may be a read error. J is TRBJ2-3 and V is TRBV20-1; D call uncertain. The germline CDR1 and CDR2 sequences are DFQATT and SNEGSKA (reference sequence). The length of the CDR3 is 14 residues. The germline V and J ends were trimmed by 6 bases and 4 bases, with 17 bases remaining between them. The CDR3 nucleotides are TGCAGTGCCCACGATTTGTTTGGCTCAGATACGCAGTATTTT. Its protein is CSAHDLFGSDTQYF.

As regards this clonotype: At one boundary the junction diverges from the germline segment, which might be a read error. J is TRBJ1-2 and V is TRBV12-3 or TRBV12-4; D may be TRBD1 (5 bases). CDR3 length equals 13 residues. CDR3: CVSSPRDAYGHTF. As DNA, the CDR3 is TGTGTCAGCAGCCCCCGGGACGCCTATGGCCACACCTTC.

This clonotype has at least ten counts. The genes are TRBV12-3 or TRBV12-4 and TRBJ2-1; TRBD2 agrees at 10 bases. The J segment lost 6 bases and the V segment lost 5 bases, leaving 4 bases of the junction unmatched. The length of the CDR3 is 14 residues. CDR3 residues: CASSRRTSGNEQFF. The CDR3 nucleotides read TGTGCCAGCAGTCGCCGGACTAGCGGCAATGAGCAGTTCTTC.

V and J are TRBV12-3 or TRBV12-4 and TRBJ1-5; tentative D call: TRBD1 (6 bases). CDR3 size: 16 residues. Trimming took 2 bases from V and 6 from J, leaving 17 bases between them. CDR3 protein: CASSLMGAIGSQPQHF. DNA of the CDR3: TGTGCCAGCAGTTTAATGGGGGCAATAGGCAGTCAGCCCCAGCATTTT.

V usage is TRBV4-2 and J usage is TRBJ2-1; D may match TRBD1 or TRBD2 (6 bases each). The germline V gene encodes CDR1 LGHNA and CDR2 YNFKEQ. This CDR3 has 17 residues. CDR3 bases: TGTGTCAGGAGCCAAGAGGGGGGTGGTGGGCCCTACAATGAGCAGTTCTTC. Translation gives CVRSQEGGGGPYNEQFF.

This chain uses TRBV4-1 with TRBJ2-5; D is unclear. CDR3 size: 14 residues. Germline lookup yields CDR1 MGHRA and CDR2 YSYEKL. Trimming removed 6 bases from V and 1 base from J, with 12 bases in between. CDR3 loop: CASSLQVPQETQYF. CDR3 nucleotide sequence: TGCGCCAGCAGTCTTCAGGTCCCCCAAGAGACCCAGTACTTC.

About this clonotype: At one boundary the junction diverges from the germline segment, which might be a read error. The V gene is TRBV11-2, the J gene TRBJ2-7; weak D call: TRBD1 (6 bases). Germline CDR1 SGHAT, CDR2 FQNNGV. The length of the CDR3 is 13 residues. CDR3 amino acids: CTNSPRQAYKQYF. The DNA of the CDR3 is TGTACCAACAGCCCTCGACAGGCCTACAAGCAGTACTTC.

Of note for this clonotype: Its ends do not fully match the called genes, so a read error is possible. The chain carries TRBV4-2 and TRBJ2-5; no reliable D call. In germline, CDR1 is LGHNA, CDR2 YNFKEQ. The CDR3 contains 17 residues. In DNA, the CDR3 is TGTGCCAACAGCCGAGATTTGGGTGTGGGCCCTCGTGGGACCCAGTACTTC. It yields the protein CANSRDLGVGPRGTQYF.

As to this clonotype: The junction does not match germline at one end; this may be a read error. The chain combines TRBV2 with TRBJ2-5; D is perhaps TRBD2 (6 bases). CDR3 length: 13 amino acids. CDR1 SNHLY and CDR2 FYNNEI come from the germline V gene. This chain's CDR3 is CASSVAEGETQYF. The CDR3 DNA reads TGTGCCAGTAGTGTGGCGGAGGGGGAGACCCAGTACTTC.

This clonotype has a single count. The junction shows a germline mismatch at one end, possibly a read error. V usage is TRBV11-2 and J usage is TRBJ2-5; D might be TRBD1 or TRBD2, each matching 5 bases. The CDR3 consists of 18 residues. Per the germline V gene, CDR1 is SGHAT and CDR2 is FQNNGV. CDR3 DNA: TGTGCCAGCAGCGTCCTACGGGACCCGACCCCGTTCCAAGAGACCCAATACTTC. Translating gives CASSVLRDPTPFQETQYF.

Concerning this clonotype itself: The CDR3 ends on some other residue instead of the conserved phenylalanine or tryptophan, so this is likely a read error. The chain carries TRBV29-1 and TRBJ1-2; TRBD1 is a possible D gene (6 bases). The CDR3 covers 14 residues. The V end was cut by 2 bases, the J end by 8 bases, with 18 bases between. Germline CDR1 SQVTM, CDR2 ANQGSEA. The CDR3 reads CSVENPAGVWGYTL. The CDR3 DNA reads TGCAGCGTTGAAAATCCTGCAGGGGTATGGGGCTACACCCTC.

For this clonotype: One end of the junction is discordant with germline, which a read error may explain. CDR3 in amino acids: CVSSLGLPGNHTQYF. CDR3 nucleotides: TGTGTCAGCAGCTTAGGACTCCCAGGGAACCATACGCAGTATTTT. V usage is TRBV11-2 and J usage is TRBJ2-3; D assignment may be TRBD1 or TRBD2 (5 bases each). The germline gives CDR1 SGHAT, CDR2 FQNNGV. This CDR3 is built from 15 residues.

This clonotype has a single count. One base away lies a much larger clone, so this may be a sequencing read error. CDR3 sequence: CASSSLGWNYGYTF. The CDR3 nucleotides are TGTGCCAGCAGCTCTCTAGGGTGGAACTATGGCTACACCTTC. This chain links TRBV11-2 with TRBJ1-2; D is undetermined. Germline CDR1 is SGHAT and CDR2 is FQNNGV. V dropped 4 bases and J dropped 2 bases, with 11 bases sitting between them. The CDR3 length is 14 residues.

This clonotype was seen a single time. This may arise from a read error, as a much more abundant clone is one base away. This chain joins TRBV28 and TRBJ1-2; maybe TRBD1 (6 bases). The CDR3 runs to 15 residues. Germline V gene lookup returns CDR1 MDHEN and CDR2 SYDVKM. This CDR3 reads CASSFPGTYNYGYIF. CDR3 nucleotide sequence: TGTGCCAGCAGTTTCCCCGGGACATATAACTATGGCTACATCTTC.

This sequence joins TRBV12-3 or TRBV12-4 and TRBJ2-5, with D perhaps matching TRBD2 (5 bases). V lost 7 bases to trimming and J lost 4 bases, with 25 bases between them. This CDR3 contains 17 residues. The CDR3: CASIDPRDRVIIETQYF. The CDR3, as DNA: TGTGCCAGCATTGACCCCCGGGATAGGGTGATAATAGAGACCCAGTACTTC.

The chain recombines TRBV5-4 with TRBJ2-3; possible D gene TRBD2, 6 bases. The CDR3 loop spans 15 amino acids. Germline values: CDR1 SGHNT, CDR2 YYREEE (reference sequence). The V end was cut by 7 bases, the J end by 3 bases, with 18 bases between. CDR3 bases: TGTGCCAGCGGCTCTAAATTCGGAGGGACAGATACGCAGTATTTT. Translation gives CASGSKFGGTDTQYF.